A single sample is the source of the 21 T cell receptor beta chains below, sequenced in a study of blood T cell repertoires in COVID-19. Profiling relied on immunoSEQ multiplex PCR, and the TCRdb table lists in-frame clones only, not all of them. The data show 200,000 to 250,000 clones, approximately 84% seen once. Sequencing input: PBMCs or T cells enriched from blood (not recorded which). These receptors all stem from a man in his forties or fifties who had recovered from COVID-19.

The J gene is TRBJ2-3, the V gene TRBV9; 8 bases fit TRBD2. J gave up 4 bases and V 2 bases, and 6 bases lay outside the gene matches. This CDR3 contains 15 residues. In germline, CDR1 is SGDLS, CDR2 YYNGEE. The CDR3 DNA reads TGTGCCAGCAGCGTCCGGGGGGGTGAGCCAGATACGCAGTATTTT. Protein: CASSVRGGEPDTQYF. Complete variable domain (other parts from reference TRBV9 and TRBJ2-3): DSGVTQTPKHLITATGQRVTLRCSPRSGDLSVYWYQQSLDQGLQFLIQYYNGEERAKGNILERFSAQQFPDLHSELNLSSLELGDSALYFCASSVRGGEPDTQYFGPGTRLTVL.

The rearrangement links TRBV28 to TRBJ1-6; no clear D. V was cut by 10 bases and J by 7 bases, with 17 bases left in between. In germline, CDR1 is MDHEN, CDR2 SYDVKM. The CDR3 runs to 14 residues. Written as DNA, the CDR3 is TGTGCCACACTACTTCGGGTGTTAAATTCACCCCTCCACTTT. Amino acid sequence: CATLLRVLNSPLHF.

This chain connects TRBV4-1 to TRBJ2-2, with D possibly TRBD2 on 5 matching bases. CDR1 and CDR2 (germline): MGHRA, YSYEKL. Trimming took off 0 bases at V and 7 bases at J, with 18 bases between the two ends. This CDR3 is 17 amino acids long. The CDR3 sequence is CASSQEAAGFRGGELFF. The CDR3 DNA is TGCGCCAGCAGCCAAGAAGCGGCAGGATTCCGTGGCGGGGAGCTGTTTTTT.

The chain couples TRBV28 to TRBJ1-1, with 7 bases identical to TRBD1. CDR1 is MDHEN and CDR2 is SYDVKM in the germline V gene. After removal of 1 base from V and 7 bases from J, the junction contained 6 bases not matched to a gene. This CDR3 region has 14 residues. CDR3 amino acids: CASSLFGTVNEAFF. The CDR3, as DNA: TGTGCCAGCAGTTTATTCGGGACAGTAAATGAAGCTTTCTTT.

The V call is TRBV4-1, the J call TRBJ1-3, with D tentatively TRBD1 (5 bases). The CDR3 contains 16 residues. V lost 1 base, J lost 2 bases, and 12 bases lay in between. Germline V lookup: CDR1 MGHRA, CDR2 YSYEKL. CDR3 nucleotides: TGCGCCAGCAGCCAAGCAGGGATTGAGGCTGGAAACACCATATATTTT. Its translation is CASSQAGIEAGNTIYF.

This chain joins TRBV28 and TRBJ2-3; TRBD1 aligns across 7 bases. The germline V gene encodes CDR1 MDHEN and CDR2 SYDVKM. The CDR3 runs 16 residues. Trimming removed 4 bases from V and 0 bases from J; junction bases left unmatched: 7. The CDR3 protein is CASSSQQGSSTDTQYF. The CDR3 DNA reads TGTGCCAGCAGTTCCCAACAGGGGTCGAGCACAGATACGCAGTATTTT.

The V and J genes are TRBV19 and TRBJ2-1; TRBD2 matches at 12 bases. V shed 3 bases, J shed 0 bases, and the junction held 18 bases outside the gene matches. The CDR3 runs to 22 residues. The germline V gene encodes CDR1 LNHDA and CDR2 SQIVND (reference sequence). The CDR3 coding sequence is TGTGCCAGTAGTATTCCGCCTAAAACTAGCGGGAGGTCTTTCAGCTCCTACAATGAGCAGTTCTTC. Translating it yields CASSIPPKTSGRSFSSYNEQFF.

The V call is TRBV9, the J call TRBJ2-1; a possible D gene is TRBD1 (6 bases). CDR1 and CDR2 from the germline V gene are SGDLS and YYNGEE. The CDR3 covers 12 residues. The ends were cut back, 7 bases at V and 2 bases at J, with 7 bases in the middle. CDR3 region: CASGGPYNEQFF. For the CDR3, the DNA is TGTGCCAGCGGGGGCCCCTACAATGAGCAGTTCTTC.

The chain combines TRBV4-2 with TRBJ2-3; D is uncertain. The CDR3 is made up of 17 amino acids. V lost 0 bases to trimming and J lost 2 bases, with 15 bases between them. From germline, CDR1 is LGHNA and CDR2 YNFKEQ. The CDR3 protein is CASSQDPLGRNTDTQYF. In nucleotides, the CDR3 is TGTGCCAGCAGCCAAGATCCCCTTGGCAGAAACACAGATACGCAGTATTTT.

The J gene is TRBJ1-3, the V gene TRBV7-9, with D unresolved. Germline-derived CDR1 and CDR2 are SEHNR and FQNEAQ (reference sequence). CDR3 length equals 14 residues. Trimming shortened V by 8 bases and J by 0 bases, and 11 bases separated the two germline ends. As DNA, the CDR3 is TGTGCCAGCTCGGACTCATTCTCTGGAAACACCATATATTTT. It is translated as CASSDSFSGNTIYF.

CDR3 DNA sequence: TGTGCCAGCAGCCAAGGACTAGCGGGAGTCGAGCAGTACTTC. The encoded protein is CASSQGLAGVEQYF. The genes are TRBV3-1 (or the pseudogene TRBV3-2) and TRBJ2-7; 12 bases are shared with TRBD2. This CDR3 region has 14 residues. The V and J ends lost 1 base and 6 bases, in that order; junction bases with no gene match: 1. The germline gives CDR1 LGHDT, CDR2 YNNKEL (reference sequence).

The chain recombines TRBV7-7 with TRBJ1-6, with 7 bases fitting TRBD1. Germline V lookup: CDR1 SSHAT, CDR2 FNYEAQ (reference sequence). V gave up 3 bases and J gave up 4 bases; unmatched junction bases: 6. The CDR3 is made up of 16 amino acids. CDR3 residues: CASSLEGAEYNSPLHF. CDR3 DNA sequence: TGTGCCAGCAGCTTGGAGGGGGCAGAATATAATTCACCCCTCCACTTT.

Remarks on this clone: Mismatch with germline at one junction end may stem from a read error. This chain links TRBV28 with TRBJ1-3; D is perhaps TRBD1 (5 bases). CDR1 MDHEN and CDR2 SYDVKM come from the germline V gene. CDR3 length equals 10 residues. This CDR3 reads CASRTGTRTF. The CDR3 nucleotides read TGTGCCAGCAGGACCGGGACTCGGACCTTT.

The gene calls are TRBV2 and TRBJ2-2; 12 nucleotides align to TRBD2. After removal of 4 bases from V and 10 bases from J, the junction contained 4 bases not matched to a gene. The CDR3 sequence is 14 residues long. Germline CDR1 is SNHLY and CDR2 is FYNNEI. Here the CDR3 reads CASSGLAGAAELFF. CDR3 sequence (DNA): TGTGCCAGCAGTGGACTAGCGGGAGCGGCGGAGCTGTTTTTT.

This clone has only a few counts. The V and J genes are TRBV5-6 and TRBJ1-1, with D possibly TRBD1 on 6 matching bases. The CDR3 has 14 amino acids. Trimming cost V 3 bases and J 4 bases, with 13 bases left between them. CDR1 SGHDT and CDR2 YYEEEE come from the germline V gene. The CDR3 DNA is TGTGCCAGCAGCTCGGTGGTAGGGGGCACTGAAGCTTTCTTT. It codes for CASSSVVGGTEAFF.

The V and J genes are TRBV5-1 and TRBJ2-7; 9 bases agree with TRBD1. The CDR3 runs 12 residues. V dropped 7 bases and J dropped 3; count of bases not matched to a gene: 2. Germline V gene sequence: CDR1 SGHRS, CDR2 YFSETQ. The CDR3 bases are TGCGCCAGCCGGGACAGGGTCTACGAGCAGTACTTC. This sequence encodes CASRDRVYEQYF.

The V gene is TRBV30, the J gene TRBJ2-2; TRBD2 is a possible D gene (6 bases). The CDR3 loop spans 13 amino acids. Trimming shortened V by 3 bases and J by 6 bases, and 11 bases separated the two germline ends. Germline CDR1 reads GTSNPN; CDR2 reads SVGIG (reference sequence). The CDR3 sequence: CAWSTGLPGELFF. In DNA, the CDR3 is TGTGCCTGGAGCACGGGACTCCCCGGGGAGCTGTTTTTT.

This clone appeared once. The chain uses TRBV30 and TRBJ1-1; tentatively, D is TRBD1 (5 bases). The ends were cut back, 0 bases at V and 1 base at J, with 6 bases in the middle. The germline gives CDR1 GTSNPN, CDR2 SVGIG (reference sequence). The CDR3 length is 13 residues. The CDR3 here is CAWSVQENTEAFF. CDR3 nucleotide sequence: TGTGCCTGGAGTGTACAGGAGAACACTGAAGCTTTCTTT.

The gene calls are TRBV2 and TRBJ1-1; no clear D gene. The germline V gene encodes CDR1 SNHLY and CDR2 FYNNEI. The V end lost 6 bases, the J end lost 7 bases, and 15 bases lay between the germline ends. The CDR3 has 13 amino acids. The CDR3 DNA sequence: TGTGCCAGCAGATTGAACCCGGGGAGTGAAGCTTTCTTT. This encodes CASRLNPGSEAFF.

The J gene is TRBJ1-5, the V gene TRBV19; D call uncertain. The CDR3 is made up of 13 amino acids. Trimming took 5 bases from V and 7 from J, leaving 12 bases between them. Germline V gene data show CDR1 as LNHDA and CDR2 as SQIVND (reference sequence). CDR3 region: CASSWAVRQPQHF. The DNA of the CDR3 is TGTGCCAGTAGTTGGGCCGTCAGGCAGCCCCAGCATTTT. The variable domain in full, completed from reference TRBV19 and TRBJ1-5, reads DGGITQSPKYLFRKEGQNVTLSCEQNLNHDAMYWYRQDPGQGLRLIYYSQIVNDFQKGDIAEGYSVSREKKESFPLTVTSAQKNPTAFYLCASSWAVRQPQHFGDGTRLSIL.

This sequence joins TRBV7-3 and TRBJ1-6; 7 positions agree with TRBD1. The CDR3 has 11 residues. V dropped 5 bases and J dropped 16; count of bases not matched to a gene: 5. Germline V gene data show CDR1 as SGHTA and CDR2 as FQGTGA. CDR3: CASSTGAQLHF. DNA of the CDR3: TGTGCCAGCAGCACAGGGGCGCAGCTCCACTTT.